The following is a T cell receptor (beta chain) sequence with its context. This record belongs to a study of blood T cell repertoires in COVID-19. In the study overall: The study drew acute and convalescent COVID-19 samples from the United States, Italy and Spain.

Patients from Seattle were sampled longitudinally, starting during active infection. The CDR3 loop spans 20 amino acids. CDR1 is SGDLS and CDR2 is YYNGEE in the germline V gene. V was pared by 0 bases and J by 7 bases, with 21 bases of the junction left unmatched. Methods used by the authors: Reference gene primer amplification gave estimated nucleated cell counts. Profiling relied on immunoSEQ multiplex PCR, and the TCRdb table lists in-frame clones only, not all of them. V, J and clone size are those of that table, while D and trimming were read from the DNA. The sample consists of 300,000 to 350,000 clones, roughly 87% of them appearing once.

Input material: peripheral blood. The clonotype comes from a man aged 25 to 45 with COVID-19, enrolled during active disease. The V gene is TRBV9, the J gene TRBJ2-1; TRBD2 matches 8 bases. CDR3 amino acids: CASSVVLDRFTGGPGNEQFF. Written as DNA, the CDR3 is TGTGCCAGCAGCGTAGTTCTCGACAGGTTTACGGGAGGGCCGGGGAATGAGCAGTTCTTC.